This T cell receptor beta chain originates from a study of cytotoxic CD8 clonotypes in ibrutinib-treated CLL. The ends were cut back, 7 bases at V and 2 bases at J, with 17 bases in the middle. The CDR3 is made up of 15 amino acids. Germline CDR1 is MNHEY and CDR2 is SMNVEV (reference sequence). As concerns this clone: Its antigen is undetermined.

Findings of the study overall: Clonality went higher at ibrutinib response and then dropped back toward baseline at progression.

Assay: immunoSEQ multiplex PCR; the TCRdb copy retains only in-frame clones and omits some. The table lists about 270,000 clones, around 69% of them singletons. The source material was PBMCs, sampled at disease progression, from a patient treated with ibrutinib. This sequence was found in a human donor with chronic lymphocytic leukemia. J is TRBJ1-2 and V is TRBV27; perhaps TRBD1 as D (5 bases). The chain's CDR3 is CASNRVGEKNYGYTF. The DNA for the CDR3 is TGTGCCAGCAATCGGGTGGGGGAGAAGAACTATGGCTACACCTTC.